Following are 2 T cell receptor beta chains from one sample sequenced in a study of CXCR3-negative and CXCR3-positive naive CD8 T cells (dated by TCRdb to between 2018 and 2020). TCRdb names NextSeq 550 as the instrument used. The Human TCR Profiling Kit (MiLaboratory) was used to prepare UMI-labeled 5' RACE TRB cDNA libraries. TCRdb reprocessed the reads, so every CDR3 protein sequence counts as one entry and DNA is not shown. The table for this sample shows 140,000 to 150,000 distinct CDR3 sequences. Over 0.25% of the sample goes to the ten largest clones. Which antigens these TCRs recognize remains unknown. Overall study outcomes, separate from this receptor: TRB CDR3s from CXCR3-positive naive cells showed higher hydrophobicity (lower Kidera factor 4), lower energy, and higher strength and volume indices than CXCR3-negative naive cells.

Input material: naive CXCR3+ CD8+ T cells from blood. Read against the paper, the sample's cell subset or site label means: CD45RO-CCR7+CD27+CD95- naive CD8+ T cells expressing CXCR3 (TNR3+). The receptor set was obtained from a human donor in good health. Some clones in this sample may be carry-over from other donors' samples.

V is TRBV14 and J is TRBJ1-6. The germline CDR1 and CDR2 sequences are SGHDN and FVKESK. CDR3 length equals 16 residues. CDR3: CASSQDRGGNNSPLHF.

The chain couples TRBV23-1 to TRBJ2-3; TCRdb's D call of TRBD2 is untestable without DNA. TRBV23-1 is annotated as an ORF whose role is uncertain. The CDR3 is made up of 17 amino acids. The CDR3 sequence: CASSTHSGRAGTDTQYF.